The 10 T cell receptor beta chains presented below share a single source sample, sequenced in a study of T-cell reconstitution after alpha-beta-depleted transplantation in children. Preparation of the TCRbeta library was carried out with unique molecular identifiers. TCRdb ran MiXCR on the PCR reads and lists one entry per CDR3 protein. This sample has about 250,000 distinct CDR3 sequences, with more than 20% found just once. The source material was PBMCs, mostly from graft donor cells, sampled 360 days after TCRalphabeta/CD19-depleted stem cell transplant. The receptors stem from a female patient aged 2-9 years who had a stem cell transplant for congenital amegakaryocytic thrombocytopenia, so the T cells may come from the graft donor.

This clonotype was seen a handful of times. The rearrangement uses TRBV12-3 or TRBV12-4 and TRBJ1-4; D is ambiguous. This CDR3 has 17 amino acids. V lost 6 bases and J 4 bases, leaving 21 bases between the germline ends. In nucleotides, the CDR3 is TGTGCCAGCAGCGTCGACAAGGCATTTATTTTTAATGAAAAACTGTTTTTT. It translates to CASSVDKAFIFNEKLFF.

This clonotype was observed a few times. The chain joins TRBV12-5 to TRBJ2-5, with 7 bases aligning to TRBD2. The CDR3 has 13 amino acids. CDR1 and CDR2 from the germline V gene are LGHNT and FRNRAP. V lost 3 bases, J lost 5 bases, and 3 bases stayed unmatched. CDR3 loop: CASGLGGSETQYF. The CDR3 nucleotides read TGTGCTAGTGGTTTAGGCGGGAGTGAGACCCAGTACTTC.

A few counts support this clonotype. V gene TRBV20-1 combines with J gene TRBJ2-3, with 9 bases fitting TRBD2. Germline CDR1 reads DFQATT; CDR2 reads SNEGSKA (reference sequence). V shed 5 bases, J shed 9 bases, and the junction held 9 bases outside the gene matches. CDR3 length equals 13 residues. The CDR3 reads CSAFLAGRGTQYF. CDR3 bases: TGCAGTGCTTTTCTAGCGGGGAGGGGGACGCAGTATTTT.

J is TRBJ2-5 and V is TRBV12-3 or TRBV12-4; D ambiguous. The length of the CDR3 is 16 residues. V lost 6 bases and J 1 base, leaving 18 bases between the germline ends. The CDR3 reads CASSPHTPSFQETQYF. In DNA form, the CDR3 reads TGTGCCAGCAGCCCCCACACCCCGTCCTTCCAAGAGACCCAGTACTTC.

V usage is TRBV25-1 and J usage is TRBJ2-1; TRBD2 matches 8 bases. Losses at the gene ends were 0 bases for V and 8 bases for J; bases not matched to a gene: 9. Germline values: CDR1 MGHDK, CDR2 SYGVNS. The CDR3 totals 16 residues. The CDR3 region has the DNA TGTGCCAGCAGTGAATATGTAAGCGGGAGAACGCATGAGCAGTTCTTC. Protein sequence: CASSEYVSGRTHEQFF.

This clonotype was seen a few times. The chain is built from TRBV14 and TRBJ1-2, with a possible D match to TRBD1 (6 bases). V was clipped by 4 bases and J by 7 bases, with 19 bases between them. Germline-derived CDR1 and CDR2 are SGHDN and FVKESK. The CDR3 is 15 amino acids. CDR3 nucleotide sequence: TGTGCCAGCAGCCGGACCCGAGGGGGATGGGTTGGCTACACCTTC. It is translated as CASSRTRGGWVGYTF.

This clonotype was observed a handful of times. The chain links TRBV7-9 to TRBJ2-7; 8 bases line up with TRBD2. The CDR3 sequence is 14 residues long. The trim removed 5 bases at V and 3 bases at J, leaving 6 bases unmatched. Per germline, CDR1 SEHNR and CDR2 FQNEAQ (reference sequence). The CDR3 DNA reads TGTGCCAGCAGCCACGGGACTAGTCGCTACGAGCAGTACTTC. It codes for CASSHGTSRYEQYF.

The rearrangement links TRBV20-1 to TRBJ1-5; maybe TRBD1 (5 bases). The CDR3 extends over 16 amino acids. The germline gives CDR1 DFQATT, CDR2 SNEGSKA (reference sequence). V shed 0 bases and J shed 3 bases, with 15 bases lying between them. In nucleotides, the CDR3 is TGCAGTGCTAGAGATAGTGAGCAGGGAATCAATCAGCCCCAGCATTTT. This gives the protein CSARDSEQGINQPQHF.

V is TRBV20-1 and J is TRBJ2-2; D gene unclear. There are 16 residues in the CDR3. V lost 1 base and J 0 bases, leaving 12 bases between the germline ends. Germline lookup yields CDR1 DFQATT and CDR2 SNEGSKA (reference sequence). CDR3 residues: CSARGIHGANTGELFF. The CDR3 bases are TGCAGTGCTAGAGGGATCCACGGTGCGAACACCGGGGAGCTGTTTTTT.

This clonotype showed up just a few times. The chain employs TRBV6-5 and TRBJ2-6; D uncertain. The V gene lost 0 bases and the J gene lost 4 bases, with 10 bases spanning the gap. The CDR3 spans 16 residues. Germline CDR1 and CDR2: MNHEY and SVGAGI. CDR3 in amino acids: CASSYSPVSGANVLTF. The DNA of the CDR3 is TGTGCCAGCAGTTACTCCCCCGTCTCCGGGGCCAACGTCCTGACTTTC.